The 32 T cell receptor beta chains below come from one sample, sequenced in a study of blood T cell repertoires in COVID-19. Only in-frame clones appear in the TCRdb table, and some are missing; sequencing was by immunoSEQ multiplex PCR. Of approximately 180,000 clones detected, approximately 90% appear once; the ten largest clones hold 20% to 25%. The material sequenced was peripheral blood. These TCRs come from a man in his 60s with active or convalescent COVID-19.

This chain uses TRBV11-2 with TRBJ2-5; D remains unclear. Trimming took off 5 bases at V and 5 bases at J, with 6 bases between the two ends. Per the germline V gene, CDR1 is SGHAT and CDR2 is FQNNGV. The CDR3 spans 11 residues. CDR3 nucleotides: TGTGCCAGCAGCATAACTGAGACCCAGTACTTC. Its translation: CASSITETQYF.

J is TRBJ1-4 and V is TRBV19; D unresolved. This CDR3 has 15 amino acids. In germline, CDR1 is LNHDA, CDR2 SQIVND (reference sequence). V dropped 5 bases and J dropped 7 bases, with 17 bases sitting between them. The DNA for the CDR3 is TGTGCCAGTAGTCTTAAACAGCTGAGACCTGAAAAACTGTTTTTT. This translates into CASSLKQLRPEKLFF.

This chain joins TRBV12-3 or TRBV12-4 and TRBJ1-1; the D gene is possibly TRBD1 (5 bases). The V and J ends lost 6 bases and 1 base respectively, with 9 bases between them. The CDR3 spans 13 residues. The CDR3 nucleotides read TGTGCCAGCAGCATTACAGGGAACACTGAAGCTTTCTTT. Its protein product is CASSITGNTEAFF.

The chain has TRBV13 and TRBJ2-7, with D possibly TRBD2 on 7 matching bases. Trimming left V 4 bases short and J 3 bases short, with 19 bases between. Germline V CDR1 and CDR2: PRHDT, FYEKMQ (reference sequence). This CDR3 has 16 amino acids. In nucleotides, the CDR3 is TGTGCCAGCAGCTCGCACAGGGACGGGGGGCTCTACGAGCAGTACTTC. Protein: CASSSHRDGGLYEQYF.

V is TRBV19 and J is TRBJ2-5; 11 nucleotides agree with TRBD1. Germline CDR1 is LNHDA and CDR2 is SQIVND (reference sequence). This CDR3 has 16 amino acids. V lost 5 bases and J lost 4; bases outside the gene matches: 9. The CDR3 DNA is TGTGCCAGTAGTTCTACCCCCGGGACAGGGGGAGAGACCCAGTACTTC. Amino acids: CASSSTPGTGGETQYF.

The rearrangement joins TRBV10-1 to TRBJ1-5, with 7 nucleotides matching TRBD1. V lost 3 bases, J lost 0 bases, and 8 bases stayed unmatched. The CDR3 is 17 residues long. Germline-derived CDR1 and CDR2 are WNHNN and SYGVQD (reference sequence). CDR3 region: CASSEQGPLFSNQPQHF. As DNA, the CDR3 is TGCGCCAGCAGTGAACAGGGGCCTCTCTTTAGCAATCAGCCCCAGCATTTT.

The chain joins TRBV15 to TRBJ1-3; D is possibly TRBD1 (5 bases). CDR1 and CDR2 from the germline V gene are LNHNV and YYDKDF (reference sequence). This CDR3 has 17 residues. V lost 4 bases, J lost 0 bases, and 16 bases lay in between. CDR3 in DNA: TGTGCCACCAGCATAAGCTTGGGGCAGTTCTCTGGAAACACCATATATTTT. Translated: CATSISLGQFSGNTIYF.

This rearrangement joins TRBV5-1 to TRBJ1-2; D possibly corresponds to TRBD1 (6 bases). Per germline, CDR1 SGHRS and CDR2 YFSETQ. The CDR3 contains 15 residues. With 0 bases removed from V and 7 bases from J, the gap between germline ends came to 16 bases. In DNA form, the CDR3 reads TGCGCCAGCAGCTTGGACCGAGGGGGGGAACGTGGCTACACCTTC. The encoded protein is CASSLDRGGERGYTF.

The V and J genes are TRBV12-5 and TRBJ2-3; possible D gene TRBD2, 6 bases. Germline CDR1 is LGHNT and CDR2 is FRNRAP. Trimming cost V 6 bases and J 10 bases, with 17 bases left between them. This CDR3 is built from 13 residues. CDR3 in amino acids: CASGRDFRGAQYF. The CDR3 DNA is TGTGCTAGTGGCCGGGACTTCCGAGGGGCGCAGTATTTT.

The chain carries TRBV21-1 and TRBJ2-3; the table's D gene call, TRBD2, was not cross checked with the DNA. TRBV21-1 corresponds to a pseudogene. The CDR3 has 16 amino acids. CDR3 protein: CASSWRDASSTDTQYF. The CDR3 DNA reads TGTGCCAGCAGCTGGAGGGACGCCTCTAGCACAGATACGCAGTATTTT.

This rearrangement joins TRBV11-3 to TRBJ2-5, with TRBD2 matching 8 bases. Looked up from germline, CDR1 is SGHNT and CDR2 is YENEEA. V lost 5 bases, J lost 5 bases, and 10 bases stayed unmatched. The CDR3 totals 15 residues. CDR3 protein: CASSAGGAVEETQYF. DNA of the CDR3: TGTGCCAGCAGCGCCGGGGGGGCCGTGGAGGAGACCCAGTACTTC. The whole variable domain, remainder taken from reference TRBV11-3 and TRBJ2-5, is EAGVVQSPRYKIIEKKQPVAFWCNPISGHNTLYWYLQNLGQGPELLIRYENEEAVDDSQLPKDRFSAERLKGVDSTLKIQPAELGDSAVYLCASSAGGAVEETQYFGPGTRLLVL.

The chain couples TRBV6-1 to TRBJ1-2; 7 bases agree with TRBD1. V trimming: 2 bases; J trimming: 4 bases; junction bases outside the gene matches: 4. Germline V gene lookup returns CDR1 MNHNS and CDR2 SASEGT. This CDR3 is 14 amino acids long. CDR3 coding DNA: TGTGCCAGCAGTGAAATAGGGGGCGTCTATGGCTACACCTTC. The encoded protein is CASSEIGGVYGYTF.

The count of this clone is one. V and J are TRBV19 and TRBJ2-3; 7 nucleotides match TRBD2. The CDR3 totals 15 residues. The J segment lost 1 base and the V segment lost 3 bases, leaving 4 bases of the junction unmatched. The V gene's germline CDR1 is LNHDA and CDR2 SQIVND (reference sequence). The CDR3 DNA sequence: TGTGCCAGTAGTATGACTAGCCAAGGCACAGATACGCAGTATTTT. It yields the protein CASSMTSQGTDTQYF.

The V call is TRBV6-1, the J call TRBJ1-4; D is possibly TRBD1 (6 bases). Germline V gene lookup returns CDR1 MNHNS and CDR2 SASEGT. V dropped 3 bases and J dropped 7 bases, with 12 bases sitting between them. This CDR3 has 14 amino acids. The CDR3 region is CASSDEGGGEKLFF. The CDR3, as DNA: TGTGCCAGCAGTGACGAGGGAGGGGGTGAAAAACTGTTTTTT.

The gene calls are TRBV15 and TRBJ2-7; TRBD1 aligns across 9 bases. CDR1 LNHNV and CDR2 YYDKDF come from the germline V gene (reference sequence). J lost 6 bases, V lost 2 bases, and 8 bases had no gene match. This CDR3 has 15 amino acids. The CDR3 DNA reads as TGTGCCACCAGCAGAAGAAAACAGGGGGCTGTCGAGCAGTACTTC. Residues: CATSRRKQGAVEQYF.

The chain employs TRBV23-1 and TRBJ2-4, with 9 bases lining up with TRBD1. TRBV23-1 is an ORF; its function is uncertain. V was clipped by 3 bases and J by 15 bases; unmatched bases: 12. The CDR3 totals 14 residues. CDR3 sequence reads: CASSHSDRGAILYF. In nucleotides, the CDR3 is TGCGCCAGCAGTCATTCTGACAGGGGGGCCATCTTGTACTTC.

V is TRBV5-1 and J is TRBJ2-1; D is perhaps TRBD1 (5 bases). Per the germline V gene, CDR1 is SGHRS and CDR2 is YFSETQ. The CDR3 contains 15 residues. Trimming left V 0 bases short and J 9 bases short, with 16 bases between. The CDR3 bases are TGCGCCAGCAGCTTGGCCGGCAGGGAAAGGGTTGAGCAGTTCTTC. Translating gives CASSLAGRERVEQFF.

The V gene is TRBV7-9, the J gene TRBJ1-3, with D hard to call. The length of the CDR3 is 13 residues. Germline V gene data show CDR1 as SEHNR and CDR2 as FQNEAQ (reference sequence). V lost 3 bases to trimming and J lost 5 bases, with 8 bases between them. The CDR3 region has the DNA TGTGCCAGCAGCTTCGGGGTCAGAAACACCATATATTTT. The encoded protein is CASSFGVRNTIYF.

J is TRBJ2-1 and V is TRBV7-8, with TRBD1 as a possible D gene (5 bases). The CDR3 has 15 amino acids. CDR1 is SGHVS, CDR2 FQNEAQ, per germline. Trimming removed 3 bases at V and 6 bases at J, with 15 bases between. CDR3 in amino acids: CASSFAGPLGNEQFF. CDR3 sequence (DNA): TGTGCCAGCAGCTTTGCAGGGCCATTGGGCAATGAGCAGTTCTTC.

V usage is TRBV5-1 and J usage is TRBJ2-3; possible D gene TRBD1, 5 bases. The V gene lost 4 bases and the J gene lost 0 bases, with 9 bases spanning the gap. The CDR3 length is 14 residues. CDR1 is SGHRS, CDR2 YFSETQ, per germline. In nucleotides, the CDR3 is TGCGCCAGCAGCCCGACAGTGAGCACAGATACGCAGTATTTT. The encoded protein is CASSPTVSTDTQYF.

V gene TRBV6-5 combines with J gene TRBJ1-3; D may be TRBD1 (6 bases). Germline CDR1 is MNHEY and CDR2 is SVGAGI. V shed 6 bases and J shed 0 bases, with 6 bases lying between them. This CDR3 has 13 amino acids. CDR3 nucleotide sequence: TGTGCCAGCAGGACAGGCTCTGGAAACACCATATATTTT. Its translation is CASRTGSGNTIYF.

The CDR3 region has the DNA TGTGCCAGCAGCCCCAGGTCGCAGAGCAATCAGCCCCAGCATTTT. Its protein product is CASSPRSQSNQPQHF. The V and J genes are TRBV3-1 (or the pseudogene TRBV3-2) and TRBJ1-5; no reliable D call. With 4 bases removed from V and 1 base from J, the gap between germline ends came to 11 bases. The CDR3 sequence is 15 residues long. Per germline, CDR1 LGHDT and CDR2 YNNKEL (reference sequence).

This chain joins TRBV2 and TRBJ1-5; a weak D match, TRBD1 (5 bases). The V gene lost 6 bases and the J gene lost 0 bases, with 9 bases spanning the gap. The CDR3 has 14 residues. Germline CDR1 is SNHLY and CDR2 is FYNNEI. CDR3 nucleotides: TGTGCCAGCAGGCAGGACAATAGCAATCAGCCCCAGCATTTT. The encoded protein is CASRQDNSNQPQHF.

The chain has TRBV3-1 (or the pseudogene TRBV3-2) and TRBJ1-2; weak D call: TRBD1 (6 bases). The CDR3 consists of 15 residues. Per the germline V gene, CDR1 is LGHDT and CDR2 is YNNKEL (reference sequence). Trimming shortened V by 1 base and J by 5 bases, and 14 bases separated the two germline ends. CDR3 region: CASSQGPDRNYGYTF. The CDR3 bases are TGTGCCAGCAGCCAAGGGCCGGACAGAAATTATGGCTACACCTTC.

V is TRBV27 and J is TRBJ1-5; TRBD1 matches 11 bases. The CDR3 loop spans 14 amino acids. CDR1 is MNHEY and CDR2 is SMNVEV in the germline V gene (reference sequence). The J segment lost 10 bases and the V segment lost 5 bases, leaving 7 bases of the junction unmatched. CDR3 coding DNA: TGTGCCAGCAGTCTAGGACAGGGGGCGCAACCCCAGCATTTT. This encodes CASSLGQGAQPQHF.

The chain uses TRBV5-6 and TRBJ1-1; D is undetermined. This CDR3 is built from 12 residues. Between the trimmed V and J ends, which lost 1 base and 5 bases, there was a span of 6 bases. Germline values: CDR1 SGHDT, CDR2 YYEEEE. The CDR3 sequence: CASSLWLTEAFF. Written as DNA, the CDR3 is TGTGCCAGCAGCTTGTGGCTGACTGAAGCTTTCTTT. The entire variable domain, with the rest obtained from reference TRBV5-6 and TRBJ1-1, is as follows: DAGVTQSPTHLIKTRGQQVTLRCSPKSGHDTVSWYQQALGQGPQFIFQYYEEEERQRGNFPDRFSGHQFPNYSSELNVNALLLGDSALYLCASSLWLTEAFFGQGTRLTVV.

V is TRBV7-2 and J is TRBJ2-7; tentative D call: TRBD1 (6 bases). The CDR3 contains 15 residues. Trimming took off 1 base at V and 5 bases at J, with 15 bases between the two ends. Germline V CDR1 and CDR2: SGHTA, FQGNSA. This CDR3 is CASSLVGGGPHEQYF. The CDR3 nucleotides read TGTGCCAGCAGCTTAGTTGGGGGCGGGCCCCACGAGCAGTACTTC.

The chain links TRBV4-1 to TRBJ1-5; D remains unclear. Germline assignment: CDR1 MGHRA and CDR2 YSYEKL. V was cut by 4 bases and J by 2 bases, with 9 bases left in between. There are 14 residues in the CDR3. This CDR3 is CASSRLARNQPQHF. The CDR3, as DNA: TGCGCCAGCAGCCGGTTGGCCCGCAATCAGCCCCAGCATTTT.

This clone has only a few counts. J is TRBJ2-7 and V is TRBV10-3, with D perhaps TRBD1 (6 bases). CDR1 and CDR2 from the germline V gene are ENHRY and SYGVKD. CDR3 size: 15 residues. V lost 2 bases and J lost 2, with 13 bases in between. The CDR3 region has the DNA TGTGCCATCAGTGAGGATCTTAGGGACACCTACGAGCAGTACTTC. Encoded protein: CAISEDLRDTYEQYF.

The rearrangement links TRBV5-4 to TRBJ2-2; D ambiguous. Trimming removed 4 bases at V and 6 bases at J, with 7 bases between. The CDR3 is 12 residues long. In germline, CDR1 is SGHNT, CDR2 YYREEE (reference sequence). CDR3 in amino acids: CASSLPPGELFF. In nucleotides, the CDR3 is TGTGCCAGCAGCCTTCCTCCCGGGGAGCTGTTTTTT. The full variable domain, with the rest looked up from reference TRBV5-4 and TRBJ2-2, is ETGVTQSPTHLIKTRGQQVTLRCSSQSGHNTVSWYQQALGQGPQFIFQYYREEENGRGNFPPRFSGLQFPNYSSELNVNALELDDSALYLCASSLPPGELFFGEGSRLTVL.

The chain has TRBV21-1 and TRBJ2-3; TRBD1 was called by the table and not checked on the DNA. TRBV21-1 is an annotated pseudogene. The CDR3 is 14 residues long. Written as DNA, the CDR3 is TGTGCCAGCAGCAAGAGACAGGGTTCAGATACGCAGTATTTT. This encodes CASSKRQGSDTQYF.

This chain joins TRBV14 and TRBJ2-5, with D possibly matching TRBD1 (6 bases). The germline gives CDR1 SGHDN, CDR2 FVKESK. The CDR3 contains 15 residues. Trimming took off 0 bases at V and 4 bases at J, with 12 bases between the two ends. The CDR3 DNA follows: TGTGCCAGCAGCCAAGAAAGGGGGATCGTAGAGACCCAGTACTTC. Residues: CASSQERGIVETQYF.